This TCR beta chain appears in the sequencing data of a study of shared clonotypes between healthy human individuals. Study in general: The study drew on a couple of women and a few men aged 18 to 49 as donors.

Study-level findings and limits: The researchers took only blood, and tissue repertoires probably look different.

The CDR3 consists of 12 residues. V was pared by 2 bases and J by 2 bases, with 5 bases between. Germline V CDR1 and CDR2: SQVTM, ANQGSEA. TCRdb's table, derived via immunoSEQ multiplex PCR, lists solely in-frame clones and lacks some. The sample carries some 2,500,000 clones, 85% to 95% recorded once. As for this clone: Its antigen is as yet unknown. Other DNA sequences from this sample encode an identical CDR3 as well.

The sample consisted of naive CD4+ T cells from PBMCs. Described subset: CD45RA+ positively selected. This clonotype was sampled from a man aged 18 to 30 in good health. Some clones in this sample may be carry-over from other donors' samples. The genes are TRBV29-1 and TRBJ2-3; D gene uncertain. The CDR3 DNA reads TGCAGCGTTGAAAGCCCCACAGATACGCAGTATTTT. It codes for CSVESPTDTQYF.